Sequencing of this T cell receptor beta chain was carried out in a study of glioma-infiltrating T cells. Points from the study as a whole: Very few CDR3 sequences were shared between tissue and blood. Non-neoplastic patients had below-expected tissue-blood divergence, while all gliomas exceeded expectation.

The CDR3 consists of 13 residues. Germline V gene data show CDR1 as MNHNY and CDR2 as SVGAGI (reference sequence). The V gene lost 0 bases and the J gene lost 4 bases, with 5 bases spanning the gap. This clonotype came up many times. Its specificity is not known. TCR alpha and beta CDR3 regions were amplified from RNA using iRepertoire nested multiplex PCR. For one-step reverse transcription and amplification, roughly 85-450 ng of tissue mRNA or PBMC total RNA was used. In TCRdb, the multiplex PCR reads were re-called with MiXCR into one record per CDR3 protein. The table includes 20,000 to 25,000 distinct CDR3 sequences, about 26% detected once.

Sequencing was carried out using glioma tissue, nonneoplastic brain tissue, or PBMCs (not recorded which). The chain carries TRBV6-6 and TRBJ2-3; no clear D. This sequence originates from a human donor with low-grade glioma or glioblastoma, undergoing nonglioma brain surgery, or in good health (not recorded which). The CDR3 sequence is CASSYSGADTQYF. The CDR3 bases are TGTGCCAGCAGTTACTCAGGCGCAGATACGCAGTATTTT.